This TCR beta chain came from a study of blood T cell repertoires in COVID-19. The overall study: The study drew acute and convalescent COVID-19 samples from the United States, Italy and Spain. PBMCs, B-cell-depleted T cells, or T cells provided the cDNA or gDNA that made up the material.

This clone has more than one count but fewer than ten. This CDR3 has 18 residues. CDR1 and CDR2 (germline): LNHDA, SQIVND (reference sequence). V lost 7 bases and J lost 1; bases outside the gene matches: 14. Authors' methods: From reference gene primer amplification, estimates of nucleated cell counts were derived. Profiled with immunoSEQ multiplex PCR; TCRdb holds only in-frame clones, not every one. V and J calls and clone size are those listed in that table; D and trimming were worked out from the DNA. The data contain under 300,000 clones, 89% of them singletons. Source material: peripheral blood. The receptor was isolated from a man in his forties or fifties with acute or convalescent COVID-19. This chain links TRBV19 with TRBJ1-5; TRBD1 matches at 9 bases. CDR3 sequence (DNA): TGTGCCAGTAATATGAGAATTCGACAGGGGGGGAGCAATCAGCCCCAGCATTTT. Protein product: CASNMRIRQGGSNQPQHF. Full variable domain (remainder filled in from reference TRBV19 and TRBJ1-5): DGGITQSPKYLFRKEGQNVTLSCEQNLNHDAMYWYRQDPGQGLRLIYYSQIVNDFQKGDIAEGYSVSREKKESFPLTVTSAQKNPTAFYLCASNMRIRQGGSNQPQHFGDGTRLSIL.